Sequencing of this T cell receptor beta chain was carried out in a study of CD8+CD57+ T cells in acquired aplastic anemia. At the level of the study: Yields of DNA that came from sorted CD4+ and CD8+ cells averaged about 2.9 ug.

Study results and limitations: Patients and controls shared 25 to 30 CD8+ CDR3 sequences, which appeared highly expressed in patients and within their immunodominant clones.

Before being chosen for sequencing, patients had shown CD8+CD57+ cell expansion by flow cytometry. Patients were therapy-naive when their blood was sampled. Genomic DNA served as template for TCR beta VDJ and CDR3 profiling. Each CDR3 protein is one row after TCRdb ran MiXCR on the reads. The data hold 170,000 or so distinct CDR3 sequences, with more than 60% observed a single time. V lost 9 bases, J lost 4 bases, and 21 bases lay in between. From germline, CDR1 is LNHDA and CDR2 SQIVND (reference sequence). The CDR3 is 15 residues long. Turning to this clonotype: Its target is unknown.

This TCR came from a human donor with aplastic anemia. The rearrangement joins TRBV19 to TRBJ1-1; D unclear. The sequenced sample consisted of sorted CD4+, CD8+, or CD8+CD57+ T cells (not recorded which) from PBMCs. The CDR3 nucleotides read TGTGCCAGCAGGAGCCAGGTGCTGATGAGCACTGAAGCTTTCTTT. This sequence encodes CASRSQVLMSTEAFF. Combining the CDR3 with reference TRBV19 and TRBJ1-1 gives the whole variable domain DGGITQSPKYLFRKEGQNVTLSCEQNLNHDAMYWYRQDPGQGLRLIYYSQIVNDFQKGDIAEGYSVSREKKESFPLTVTSAQKNPTAFYLCASRSQVLMSTEAFFGQGTRLTVV.